This T cell receptor (beta chain) was obtained from a study of cytomegalovirus exposure and HLA in healthy donors. PCR employed 60 Vbeta and 13 Jbeta primers. Under the authors' procedure: Later work found around 80 million unique TCR beta chains, with 10 million to 14 million shared. Sequencing used immunoSEQ multiplex PCR; TCRdb keeps in-frame clones, though not all of them. The V and J calls and clone size were taken over from that table, and D and trimming were inferred from the DNA. The sample has about 61,000 clones; around 75% are singletons. Trimming removed 3 bases from V and 3 bases from J, with 9 bases in between. The CDR3 spans 15 residues.

Source material: PBMCs. This TCR was sampled from a man between 50 and 59 years old in good health and CMV-seropositive. The chain carries TRBV6-7 and TRBJ1-6, with D perhaps matching TRBD1 (5 bases). TRBV6-7 is marked as an open reading frame, function uncertain. CDR3 amino acids: CASSYRGSYNSPLHF. The CDR3 nucleotides are TGTGCCAGCAGTTATAGGGGTAGCTATAATTCACCCCTCCACTTT.